This TCR beta chain was identified in a study of blood T cell repertoires in COVID-19. For the study at large: PBMCs, B-cell-depleted T cells, or T cells were the source of the cDNA or gDNA that made up the material.

This CDR3 contains 14 residues. The V end was cut by 2 bases, the J end by 2 bases, with 9 bases between. CDR1 and CDR2 (germline): MNHEY, SMNVEV (reference sequence). Clones were sequenced by immunoSEQ multiplex PCR, and TCRdb holds only the in-frame ones, with some missing. The sample has some 170,000 clones, approximately 90% seen once; the top ten hold 1.6%. The TCR comes from a woman aged 45-59 years with acute or convalescent COVID-19. Sequencing was done on a sample of peripheral blood. J is TRBJ1-1 and V is TRBV27, with a tentative D call TRBD1 (6 bases). The CDR3, as DNA: TGTGCCAGCAGTTTACGCAGGGGCAACACTGAAGCTTTCTTT. Translation gives CASSLRRGNTEAFF.